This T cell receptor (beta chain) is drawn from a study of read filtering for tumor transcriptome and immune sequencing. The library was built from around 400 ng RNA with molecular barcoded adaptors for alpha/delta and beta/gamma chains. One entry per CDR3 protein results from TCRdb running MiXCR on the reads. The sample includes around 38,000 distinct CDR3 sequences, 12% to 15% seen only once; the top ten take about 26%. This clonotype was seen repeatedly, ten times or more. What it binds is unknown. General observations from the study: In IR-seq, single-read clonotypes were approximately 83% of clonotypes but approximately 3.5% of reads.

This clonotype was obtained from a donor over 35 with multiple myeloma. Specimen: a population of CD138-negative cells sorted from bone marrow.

The DNA of the CDR3 is TGCAGTGCTAGAGATTTGGGCGGGAGGTCGATCGATACGCAGTATTTT. It codes for CSARDLGGRSIDTQYF. The chain has TRBV20-1 and TRBJ2-3; TRBD2 matches 8 bases. The germline CDR1 and CDR2 sequences are DFQATT and SNEGSKA (reference sequence). V lost 0 bases to trimming and J lost 6 bases; unmatched junction nucleotides: 11. The CDR3 sequence is 16 residues long.